Given below is one T cell receptor (beta chain) in context. The CDR3 covers 16 residues. The germline V gene has CDR1 SGHRS and CDR2 YFSETQ. V lost 0 bases and J lost 2, with 9 bases in between. The record originates from a study of blood T cell repertoires in COVID-19. For the study at large: The United States, Italy and Spain provided the acute and convalescent COVID-19 samples. From T cells, B-cell-depleted T cells, or PBMCs came the material, which was cDNA or gDNA.

Per the original methods: Scientists estimated how many nucleated cells there were by amplifying reference gene primers. Profiling relied on immunoSEQ multiplex PCR, and the TCRdb table lists in-frame clones only, not all of them. V, J and clone size are taken as reported in that table, and D and trimming were inferred from the DNA itself. The sample contains tens of thousands of clones, approximately 88% of which appear only once. The chain employs TRBV5-1 and TRBJ2-6; D might be TRBD1 (6 bases). Specimen: peripheral blood. This receptor was taken from a human donor with active COVID-19. The donor label of this sample is uncertain. The CDR3 nucleotides read TGCGCCAGCAGCTTGGCCGGACAGACTGGGGCCAACGTCCTGACTTTC. This codes for CASSLAGQTGANVLTF.